One sample yielded the 11 T cell receptor beta chains listed below, sequenced in a study of spatial heterogeneity in lung cancer. TCRdb reprocessed the 5' RACE reads via MiXCR and lists one record per CDR3 protein. There are over a thousand distinct CDR3 sequences in the sample; around 12% occur only once, and 10% to 11% lies in the top ten. Time point reported: sample taken at primary tumor resection. The sample here was normal lung tissue next to the tumor, taken at surgery. Source of these receptors: a female donor with early-stage non-small cell lung cancer.

This clonotype counts as large (0.1 to 1%). This beta chain appears as a stray read in a library generated for alpha chains; its size is not informative. V and J are TRBV7-9 and TRBJ2-5; 11 bases agree with TRBD2. J was trimmed by 2 bases and V by 5 bases; bases with no gene match: 4. CDR3 length: 15 amino acids. Looked up from germline, CDR1 is SEHNR and CDR2 is FQNEAQ (reference sequence). CDR3 coding DNA: TGTGCCAGCAGCCCGACTAGCGGGACACAAGAGACCCAGTACTTC. This translates into CASSPTSGTQETQYF.

As regards this clonotype: A library prepared for alpha chains yielded this beta chain as an off-target read; its size is of little meaning. This chain joins TRBV6-6 and TRBJ2-2, with 9 bases that match TRBD1. V trimming: 7 bases; J trimming: 5 bases; junction bases outside the gene matches: 8. Germline V gives CDR1 MNHNY, CDR2 SVGAGI (reference sequence). This CDR3 has 15 amino acids. In DNA form, the CDR3 reads TGTGCCAGCAACGCGGGACAGGGTGTGACCGGGGAGCTGTTTTTT. Translation: CASNAGQGVTGELFF.

Only a few counts were recorded for this clonotype. This beta chain represents an off-target read in a library built for alpha chains; its size is of limited meaning. The chain combines TRBV4-3 with TRBJ2-2; TRBD1 matches at 8 bases. The junction had 4 bases not matched to a gene; V was cut back by 0 bases and J by 7 bases. Germline V gives CDR1 LGHNA, CDR2 YSLEER. The CDR3 totals 15 residues. The CDR3 sequence: CASSQDPGGGGELFF. CDR3 nucleotides: TGCGCCAGCAGCCAAGATCCAGGGGGCGGCGGGGAGCTGTTTTTT.

This clonotype is categorized as large (0.1 to 1%). For a library built for alpha chains, this beta chain is a stray read; little rests on its size. V gene TRBV5-4 combines with J gene TRBJ2-1; D ambiguous. CDR1 and CDR2 from the germline V gene are SGHNT and YYREEE (reference sequence). CDR3 size: 14 residues. V dropped 3 bases and J dropped 7 bases, with 14 bases sitting between them. The CDR3 DNA is TGTGCCAGCAGCTCCGATGGCCCGAGGAATGAGCAGTTCTTC. The encoded protein is CASSSDGPRNEQFF.

In its sample, this clonotype is large (0.1 to 1%). One end of the junction does not line up with germline, which may come from a read error. This beta chain lies outside the target of a library built for alpha chains; its clone size means little. The CDR3 protein is CASSFPKRGKVF. Here the CDR3 DNA reads TGTGCCAGCAGTTTCCCCAAGCGGGGGAAGGTCTTC. The chain carries TRBV27 and TRBJ2-1, with TRBD2 identical over 8 bases. There are 12 residues in the CDR3. Germline CDR1 reads MNHEY; CDR2 reads SMNVEV (reference sequence).

This clonotype is deemed large (0.1 to 1%). In a library made to pick up alpha chains, this beta chain is a stray read with a size that means little. The chain carries TRBV10-3 and TRBJ2-7; 9 bases are shared with TRBD1. Germline trimming cut 7 bases from V and 3 bases from J; bases unmatched to any gene: 10. Germline CDR1 and CDR2: ENHRY and SYGVKD. This CDR3 region has 15 residues. The CDR3 loop is CAITPGQGTIYEQYF. The DNA of the CDR3 is TGTGCCATCACCCCGGGACAGGGAACTATCTACGAGCAGTACTTC.

On this clonotype: Because this beta chain is a stray read in a library intended to capture alpha chains, its abundance should not be given much weight. The chain recombines TRBV6-5 with TRBJ2-5, with 9 positions matching TRBD2. Germline CDR1 is MNHEY and CDR2 is SVGAGI. This CDR3 region has 14 residues. V was pared by 5 bases and J by 4 bases, with 5 bases of the junction left unmatched. The CDR3: CASSPTSGGETQYF. In nucleotides, the CDR3 is TGTGCCAGCAGTCCGACTAGCGGAGGAGAGACCCAGTACTTC.

Within the sample, this clonotype is large. This beta chain is a stray sequence in a library constructed for alpha chains; its clone size is not meaningful. V and J are TRBV6-6 and TRBJ2-7; 8 nucleotides agree with TRBD1. CDR3 length equals 14 residues. The germline V gene has CDR1 MNHNY and CDR2 SVGAGI (reference sequence). The junction had 7 bases not matched to a gene; V was cut back by 5 bases and J by 4 bases. CDR3 sequence: CASSASGGAYEQYF. The CDR3 DNA reads TGTGCCAGCAGTGCGTCAGGGGGCGCGTACGAGCAGTACTTC.

In this sample, this clonotype is large. In a library made to pick up alpha chains, this beta chain is a stray read with a size that means little. The chain is built from TRBV11-2 and TRBJ2-3; 10 nucleotides agree with TRBD2. Germline trimming cut 3 bases from V and 6 bases from J; bases unmatched to any gene: 6. Germline assignment: CDR1 SGHAT and CDR2 FQNNGV. The CDR3 runs 15 residues. CDR3 amino acids: CASSFTGTSADTQYF. Here the CDR3 DNA reads TGTGCCAGCAGCTTTACCGGGACTAGCGCGGATACGCAGTATTTT.

This clonotype is judged large. This beta chain came through as a stray read in a library set up for alpha chains, and its size says little. V gene TRBV20-1 combines with J gene TRBJ2-7, with D hard to call. The germline V gene encodes CDR1 DFQATT and CDR2 SNEGSKA (reference sequence). This CDR3 region has 12 residues. V lost 0 bases to trimming and J lost 2 bases, with 5 bases between them. The CDR3 loop reads CSARDWTYEQYF. The CDR3 DNA sequence: TGCAGTGCTAGAGATTGGACCTACGAGCAGTACTTC.

With respect to this clonotype: This beta chain is an off-target read within a library intended for alpha chains, so its frequency means little. The chain employs TRBV7-3 and TRBJ2-2; TRBD1 matches 8 bases. The V and J ends lost 5 bases and 6 bases, in that order; junction bases with no gene match: 17. In germline, CDR1 is SGHTA, CDR2 FQGTGA. This CDR3 comprises 18 residues. As DNA, the CDR3 is TGTGCCAGCAGCCCACTAGGACAGGGCCTGGGGATGGCCGGGGAGCTGTTTTTT. Translated, it gives CASSPLGQGLGMAGELFF.